The sequence of this T cell receptor (beta chain) was determined in a study of blood T cells in healthy people across ages (dated by TCRdb to between 2015 and 2016). Describing the broader study: In model experiments, roughly one uniquely barcoded TCR beta cDNA molecule per two T cells was captured by template switching. To track age-related changes in TCR beta repertoire diversity, the study relied on deep sequencing normalized with unique cDNA molecular identifiers. Donors were grouped into four age groups: young (average 16 years), middle-aged (approximately 41), aged (62) and long-lived (about 90). To avoid experimental bias, donors of different ages were distributed randomly across sequencing lanes. For two donors (one aged 18 to 30 and one aged 80 or older), the study analyzed two additional independent replicas of 1 million unique cDNA reads from the same blood draw.

This clonotype was seen only a few times. Its antigen target is currently unknown. No qualities accompany the bases; no much larger clone lies one base away. Library preparation was by 5' RACE. TCRdb lists the instrument as Illumina HiSeq 2500. A second about 7 to 11 cycle PCR used a sample-barcoded 5' primer and a J-beta primer mix. Each TCR beta cDNA molecule received a unique molecular identifier from a template-switch 5' adaptor carrying 12 random nucleotides. At least 2.5 million CDR3-containing paired-end reads were obtained from each sample. First-strand cDNA was synthesized from all RNA with the Mint cDNA synthesis kit, primed by a TRBC-specific oligonucleotide. Following uracil-DNA glycosylase treatment, all cDNA underwent a first 18-cycle PCR with the universal primers M1SS and BC2_uni_R. The original methods were these. Each sample was normalized by randomly selecting 1 million high-quality reads, each carrying a distinct molecular identifier. Instead of being binned into consensus sequences, reads with shared molecular identifiers were discarded. MiTCR, with a Q25 quality threshold and the strictest error-elimination algorithm, was used for CDR3 identification, clonotype clustering and error correction. A nonparametric unseen species model with Euler transformation was used to estimate lower-bound total TCR beta diversity. TCRdb trimmed the raw reads at Q25, called clones with MiXCR and kept productive beta chains. Rows are combined by CDR3 protein, so each entry shows the most common genes and DNA. The V and J calls and clone size are TCRdb's, not the authors'. The sample has fewer than 800,000 distinct CDR3 sequences on record, 49% of them singletons. Around a third of the sample belongs to the ten largest clones.

Systemically healthy Caucasian individuals from Russia, around 38 in total and aged about 6 to 100 years, were included as donors. Each donor gave about 9.8 milliliters of peripheral blood, drawn into EDTA-treated Vacutainer tubes. Ficoll-Paque density-gradient centrifugation was used to isolate PBMCs, with at least 7 million per sample. Total RNA, at least 6 micrograms per sample, was extracted from PBMCs with Trizol reagent. Naive CD45RAhigh/CD27high T cell percentages were measured by flow cytometry on a PBMC aliquot from every donor. Results the study describes overall, beyond this receptor: The percentage of naive T cells measured by flow cytometry correlated strongly with observed TCR beta diversity. Compared with the aged group, the long-lived group had more naive CD4+ T cells, fewer expanded clones and increased TCR diversity, a pattern suggesting age selection. Because donor CMV infection status was unknown, age-related changes in expanded clonotypes were potentially confounded. Estimates of total diversity from one million sequenced T cells were regarded as lower bounds and underestimates. Because profiling used bulk unsorted PBMCs, naive and antigen-experienced compartments could not be compared conclusively. Observed TCR beta diversity per million T cells fell roughly linearly with age, and a significant reduction was already apparent by age around 40.

CDR1 and CDR2 (DFQATT, SNEGSKA) derive from the germline V gene (reference sequence). V is cut by 5 bases and J by 7 bases, and the space between the germline ends is 23 bases. Reading from cysteine to phenylalanine, the CDR3 counts 15 amino acids. The only DNA kept is the CDR3, 45 bases in frame from the first base. The rearranged chain carries TRBV20-1 and TRBJ2-5, with TRBD2 tentatively as D gene (6 bases match). Sequencing used blood. The source is an older woman in good health. The DNA sequence follows: TGCAGTGCTTCCCCCACAGTGGAGGGGAAAGCGACCCAGTACTTC. This sequence encodes CSASPTVEGKATQYF.